This TCR beta chain appears in the sequencing data of a study of tumor and adjacent non-tumor tissue in lung cancer. The wider study: There were fewer than 15 adenocarcinoma, a couple of squamous cell carcinoma and 1 small cell lung cancer cases.

Regarding the study as a whole: Tumor TCR diversity, when higher, was linked to shorter survival.

A modified ARM-PCR protocol with three rounds of nested PCR amplified TCRbeta. TCRdb re-analysed the multiplex PCR reads in MiXCR, keeping a single row per CDR3 protein. The table shows around 76,000 distinct CDR3 sequences, with just over 75% occurring only once. The CDR3 length is 18 residues. V was shortened by 5 bases and J by 0 bases, with 20 bases between the two germline ends. RNA was extracted from bulk tissue without any cell sorting. The normal lung tissue was taken more than 3 cm from the tumor edge. In regard to this clonotype: Antigen specificity is unknown.

The chain carries TRBV12-3 or TRBV12-4 and TRBJ1-3; the D gene is possibly TRBD1 (5 bases). Sequencing was done on a sample of distant non-tumor lung tissue. This TCR was recovered from a man in his sixties or seventies with non-small cell lung cancer. CDR3 region: CASSHPGTVIGSGNTIYF. CDR3 bases: TGTGCCAGCAGTCATCCCGGGACTGTGATCGGCTCTGGAAACACCATATATTTT.